Presented here are 25 T cell receptor beta chains from one specimen sequenced in a study of T cell repertoires in cytomegalovirus infection. TCRdb used MiXCR to reprocess the reads, holding one entry per CDR3 protein. The profile shows about 210,000 distinct CDR3 sequences, approximately 7% of them singletons. Sequences were obtained from PBMCs. The receptors were sampled from a human donor in good health (CMV status not recorded). Some clones in this sample may be carry-over from other donors' samples.

This clonotype has at least ten counts. The chain has TRBV7-9 and TRBJ1-1, with unresolved D. Germline V gene lookup returns CDR1 SEHNR and CDR2 FQNEAQ (reference sequence). V was pared by 2 bases and J by 6 bases, with 16 bases between. The CDR3 sequence is 15 residues long. This CDR3 is CASSLWSGPKAEAFF. CDR3 coding DNA: TGTGCCAGCAGCTTATGGTCGGGCCCGAAGGCTGAAGCTTTCTTT.

At least ten counts were recorded for this clonotype. In DNA, the CDR3 is TGCGCCAGCAGCTGGGGCCCGACAGGAGGTTGGTCTTCACCCCTCCACTTT. This gives the protein CASSWGPTGGWSSPLHF. This sequence joins TRBV5-1 and TRBJ1-6, with TRBD1 as a possible D gene (6 bases). V lost 3 bases, J lost 9 bases, and 22 bases lay in between. The CDR3 loop spans 17 amino acids. Germline CDR1 reads SGHRS; CDR2 reads YFSETQ.

There are many counts of this clonotype. CDR3 region: CSAYGDTEAFF. For the CDR3, the DNA is TGCAGTGCCTACGGGGACACTGAAGCTTTCTTT. The chain combines TRBV20-1 with TRBJ1-1; the D is unclear. The length of the CDR3 is 11 residues. Trimming pared 6 bases from V and 3 bases from J, leaving 8 bases between. CDR1 is DFQATT, CDR2 SNEGSKA, per germline (reference sequence).

This clonotype was counted a few times. V usage is TRBV18 and J usage is TRBJ2-3, with 9 bases lining up with TRBD2. J lost 2 bases, V lost 0 bases, and 3 bases had no gene match. The CDR3 has 16 amino acids. Germline V gene sequence: CDR1 KGHSH, CDR2 LQKENI. CDR3: CASSPPLAGFTDTQYF. The CDR3 DNA reads as TGTGCCAGCTCACCACCCCTAGCGGGATTCACAGATACGCAGTATTTT.

The sample holds a few counts of this clonotype. V gene TRBV6-2 or TRBV6-3 combines with J gene TRBJ2-5, with 8 bases matching TRBD2. This CDR3 is built from 13 residues. V shed 6 bases and J 1 base; nucleotides not matched to a gene: 1. CDR1 and CDR2 (germline): MNHEY, SVGEGT. The CDR3 loop is CASRRGAQETQYF. The CDR3 DNA is TGTGCCAGCAGGCGGGGGGCCCAAGAGACCCAGTACTTC.

This clonotype was recorded many times. J is TRBJ2-7 and V is TRBV6-1; no firm D call. The germline gives CDR1 MNHNS, CDR2 SASEGT. The ends were cut back, 5 bases at V and 0 bases at J, with 8 bases in the middle. The length of the CDR3 is 13 residues. CDR3 DNA: TGTGCCAGCAGTCGGTACTCCTCCTACGAGCAGTACTTC. Its protein is CASSRYSSYEQYF.

This clonotype was seen repeatedly, ten times or more. The chain is built from TRBV5-8 and TRBJ1-1; D not certain. Trimming shortened V by 2 bases and J by 3 bases, and 5 bases separated the two germline ends. Per germline, CDR1 SGHTS and CDR2 YDEGEE. This CDR3 spans 12 amino acids. The CDR3 loop is CASSFEDTEAFF. The CDR3 DNA sequence: TGTGCCAGCAGCTTTGAGGACACTGAAGCTTTCTTT.

This clonotype was seen ten or more times. The rearrangement joins TRBV28 to TRBJ1-4; D is undetermined. The germline V gene encodes CDR1 MDHEN and CDR2 SYDVKM. V lost 2 bases to trimming and J lost 0 bases, with 7 bases between them. The CDR3 is 15 amino acids. The CDR3 loop reads CASSLTRTTNEKLFF. DNA of the CDR3: TGTGCCAGCAGTTTAACACGGACAACTAATGAAAAACTGTTTTTT.

This clonotype was seen many times. V and J are TRBV19 and TRBJ2-7, with unresolved D. The CDR3 has 11 amino acids. V lost 3 bases to trimming and J lost 12 bases, with 12 bases between them. CDR1 and CDR2 (germline): LNHDA, SQIVND (reference sequence). The DNA for the CDR3 is TGTGCCAGTAGTATGAACAGCTTGTGGTACTTC. It translates to CASSMNSLWYF. Full variable domain (outside the CDR3, taken from reference TRBV19 and TRBJ2-7): DGGITQSPKYLFRKEGQNVTLSCEQNLNHDAMYWYRQDPGQGLRLIYYSQIVNDFQKGDIAEGYSVSREKKESFPLTVTSAQKNPTAFYLCASSMNSLWYFGPGTRLTVT.

This clonotype was detected many times. The rearrangement uses TRBV20-1 and TRBJ2-5; possibly TRBD1 or TRBD2 for D (6 bases each). V was shortened by 6 bases and J by 5 bases, with 16 bases between the two germline ends. The germline V gene has CDR1 DFQATT and CDR2 SNEGSKA (reference sequence). The CDR3 is 13 residues long. CDR3 in DNA: TGCAGTGCCCCCGAGGGGGGAGAGGAGACCCAGTACTTC. It specifies CSAPEGGEETQYF.

This clonotype was counted at least ten times. V is TRBV6-2 or TRBV6-3 and J is TRBJ2-7; D is unclear. CDR1 MNHEY and CDR2 SVGEGT come from the germline V gene. The V end was cut by 5 bases, the J end by 0 bases, with 23 bases between. The CDR3 loop spans 18 amino acids. The CDR3 DNA sequence: TGTGCCAGCAGTAGACCGAGTGGTGCGACCTACAGCTCCTACGAGCAGTACTTC. This codes for CASSRPSGATYSSYEQYF.

This clonotype was detected ten times or more. J is TRBJ2-1 and V is TRBV7-9, with D possibly matching TRBD1 (5 bases). Germline assignment: CDR1 SEHNR and CDR2 FQNEAQ (reference sequence). V lost 6 bases to trimming and J lost 2 bases, with 8 bases between them. The CDR3 covers 13 residues. CDR3 protein: CASRPDTYNEQFF. As DNA, the CDR3 is TGTGCCAGCAGACCGGACACCTACAATGAGCAGTTCTTC. The whole variable domain, filled in from reference TRBV7-9 and TRBJ2-1, reads DTGVSQNPRHKITKRGQNVTFRCDPISEHNRLYWYRQTLGQGPEFLTYFQNEAQLEKSRLLSDRFSAERPKGSFSTLEIQRTEQGDSAMYLCASRPDTYNEQFFGPGTRLTVL.

At least ten counts were recorded for this clonotype. The V and J genes are TRBV20-1 and TRBJ2-1, with 8 positions matching TRBD2. The germline gives CDR1 DFQATT, CDR2 SNEGSKA (reference sequence). Trimming removed 5 bases from V and 5 bases from J; junction bases left unmatched: 17. The CDR3 contains 17 residues. In DNA form, the CDR3 reads TGCAGTGCTCTTCTCCTGCCAGCGGGGGTACAGAACAATGAGCAGTTCTTC. Translating it yields CSALLLPAGVQNNEQFF.

Ten or more counts support this clonotype. The chain has TRBV20-1 and TRBJ2-6; unclear D gene. CDR3 length: 16 residues. V lost 6 bases, J lost 0 bases, and 15 bases lay in between. CDR1 and CDR2 from the germline V gene are DFQATT and SNEGSKA (reference sequence). The DNA of the CDR3 is TGCAGTGCCCCTAATCCGCGGTTCTCTGGGGCCAACGTCCTGACTTTC. Translated: CSAPNPRFSGANVLTF.

This clonotype appeared many times. The chain recombines TRBV7-3 with TRBJ2-7, with TRBD2 matching 7 bases. Looked up from germline, CDR1 is SGHTA and CDR2 is FQGTGA. This CDR3 has 16 residues. With V trimmed by 2 bases and J by 3 bases, 10 bases remained unmatched. The CDR3 sequence is CASSLGGAGDYYEQYF. The DNA for the CDR3 is TGTGCCAGCAGCTTAGGGGGAGCCGGGGACTACTACGAGCAGTACTTC.

This clonotype was found many times. J is TRBJ1-5 and V is TRBV20-1; 7 nucleotides agree with TRBD1. The CDR3 sequence is 16 residues long. The V gene's germline CDR1 is DFQATT and CDR2 SNEGSKA (reference sequence). The junction had 17 bases not matched to a gene; V was cut back by 5 bases and J by 7 bases. CDR3 protein: CSASLLERGGFQPQHF. The CDR3 bases are TGCAGTGCTTCATTACTTGAACGAGGGGGCTTCCAGCCCCAGCATTTT.

There are many counts of this clonotype. The V call is TRBV12-3 or TRBV12-4, the J call TRBJ1-1; D gene unclear. The CDR3 has 14 residues. Between the trimmed V and J ends, which lost 8 bases and 0 bases, there was a span of 13 bases. CDR3 protein: CASLNRGVNTEAFF. The CDR3 DNA sequence: TGTGCCAGCCTCAACCGGGGAGTGAACACTGAAGCTTTCTTT.

This clonotype was observed at least ten times. This chain joins TRBV14 and TRBJ2-1, with unresolved D. Germline CDR1 is SGHDN and CDR2 is FVKESK. Trimming removed 6 bases at V and 10 bases at J, with 10 bases between. This CDR3 is 11 amino acids long. The CDR3 here is CASSLQTEQFF. For the CDR3, the DNA is TGTGCCAGCAGTCTCCAAACGGAGCAGTTCTTC.

The sample holds many counts of this clonotype. The gene calls are TRBV2 and TRBJ2-1, with 12 bases aligning to TRBD2. The CDR3 sequence is 16 residues long. J gave up 8 bases and V 2 bases, and 7 bases lay outside the gene matches. Germline CDR1 SNHLY, CDR2 FYNNEI. The CDR3 loop is CASSESLAGGLDEQFF. The CDR3 DNA follows: TGTGCCAGCAGTGAAAGTCTAGCGGGGGGGCTTGATGAGCAGTTCTTC.

This clonotype was counted at least ten times. The gene calls are TRBV20-1 and TRBJ2-5, with 10 bases aligning to TRBD1. Trimming removed 3 bases from V and 3 bases from J; junction bases left unmatched: 1. Germline V gene sequence: CDR1 DFQATT, CDR2 SNEGSKA (reference sequence). This CDR3 has 13 amino acids. In DNA form, the CDR3 reads TGCAGTGCTAGGGGACAGGGGAAAGAGACCCAGTACTTC. This translates into CSARGQGKETQYF.

This clonotype has more than one count but fewer than ten. This chain uses TRBV11-2 with TRBJ2-1; 7 nucleotides agree with TRBD2. The CDR3 has 14 amino acids. After removal of 0 bases from V and 10 bases from J, the junction contained 6 bases not matched to a gene. CDR1 and CDR2 from the germline V gene are SGHAT and FQNNGV. CDR3 DNA sequence: TGTGCCAGCAGCTTAGATCCTAACGGGGGGGAGCAGTTCTTC. It translates to CASSLDPNGGEQFF.

This clonotype was seen many times. J is TRBJ2-5 and V is TRBV12-3 or TRBV12-4, with 7 bases identical to TRBD2. V was pared by 5 bases and J by 5 bases, with 17 bases of the junction left unmatched. There are 17 residues in the CDR3. In nucleotides, the CDR3 is TGTGCCAGCAGTACGCGGGGCGCGCGGGGGTATTTGGAGACCCAGTACTTC. As protein: CASSTRGARGYLETQYF.

This clonotype was seen at least ten times. The V call is TRBV7-2, the J call TRBJ2-4, with D possibly matching TRBD2 (5 bases). The CDR3 loop spans 13 amino acids. Germline CDR1 reads SGHTA; CDR2 reads FQGNSA. Between the trimmed V and J ends, which lost 5 bases and 8 bases, there was a span of 13 bases. CDR3 loop: CASSTTILDIQYF. The CDR3 coding sequence is TGTGCCAGCAGCACGACTATCCTAGACATTCAGTACTTC.

Many counts were recorded for this clonotype. This chain joins TRBV7-9 and TRBJ1-5; tentative D call: TRBD1 (5 bases). The CDR3 spans 13 residues. V was shortened by 5 bases and J by 7 bases, with 12 bases between the two germline ends. Germline assignment: CDR1 SEHNR and CDR2 FQNEAQ (reference sequence). The CDR3 loop is CASSPAGGQPQHF. CDR3 in DNA: TGTGCCAGCAGCCCGGCGGGGGGACAGCCCCAGCATTTT.

The sample holds many counts of this clonotype. The genes are TRBV6-1 and TRBJ1-2; 9 bases agree with TRBD1. The germline CDR1 and CDR2 sequences are MNHNS and SASEGT. V gave up 8 bases and J gave up 3 bases; unmatched junction bases: 7. This CDR3 is 14 amino acids long. The CDR3 here is CASRPDRGYYGYTF. The CDR3, as DNA: TGTGCCAGCCGACCGGACAGGGGATACTATGGCTACACCTTC.